This T cell receptor (beta chain) was recorded in a study of T cells in Graves' hyperthyroidism and ophthalmopathy. The V end was cut by 6 bases, the J end by 2 bases, with 7 bases between. The CDR3 totals 12 residues. Germline V CDR1 and CDR2: KGHSH, LQKENI. Uncontrolled infections, other autoimmune diseases, pregnancy or lactation led to exclusion of patients. The diagnostic basis comprised clinical symptoms, serum thyroxine and TRAb, thyroid ultrasound and orbital computed tomography. RNA transcripts yielded amplified TCR beta CDR3 regions. Carried out on the TCR CDR3, a first-round RT-PCR used the HTBI primer set. Each CDR3 protein gets one entry after TCRdb re-called the multiplex PCR reads with MiXCR. The sample has 500,000 to 650,000 distinct CDR3 sequences; 17% are singletons.

V usage is TRBV18 and J usage is TRBJ2-5; D is unresolved. This TCR derives from a woman aged 18-29 years with Graves' ophthalmopathy. The specimen was blood. The CDR3, as DNA: TGTGCCAGCTCCAAGCCTCAAGAGACCCAGTACTTC. Protein product: CASSKPQETQYF.